This entry lists 11 T cell receptor beta chains sequenced from one sample in a study of T cell clonality in common variable immunodeficiency. Here immunoSEQ multiplex PCR was the method, and the copy in TCRdb shows in-frame clones only, minus some. The sample holds 50,000 to 60,000 clones, and no clone turns up only once. The sample was peripheral blood mononuclear cells. The receptors shown here come from a person aged 18 to 70 in good health.

This clone was counted many times. The DNA ends 3 residues before the CDR3 does, and the rest of the CDR3 is filled in from the germline J gene. The chain uses TRBV12-3 or TRBV12-4 and TRBJ2-1, with a weak D call TRBD2 (5 bases). V was trimmed by 7 bases and J by 8 bases, leaving 15 bases between them. The CDR3 has 13 amino acids. The chain's CDR3 is CASIGYGLDEQFF. CDR3 DNA (partial): TGTGCCAGCATAGGGTATGGACTCGATGAG.

This clone has only a few counts. The CDR3 end falls 3 residues outside the read, so it is completed with the germline J gene. The chain is built from TRBV5-4 and TRBJ2-7; D is undetermined. Germline CDR1 SGHNT, CDR2 YYREEE (reference sequence). The V end lost 0 bases, the J end lost 1 base, and 11 bases lay between the germline ends. The CDR3 length is 15 residues. The CDR3 loop reads CASSLGGGYSYEQYF. The sequenced part of the CDR3 DNA is TGTGCCAGCAGCTTGGGAGGCGGTTATTCCTACGAG.

This clone was detected many times. The CDR3 sequence is CASSDSPTSGGVNEQFF. The part of the CDR3 DNA that was read is TGTGCCAGCAGTGACTCCCCGACTAGCGGGGGAGTAAATGAG. The chain is built from TRBV6-4 and TRBJ2-1, with 12 bases that match TRBD2. The read ends 3 residues shy of where the CDR3 ends; the end is completed using the germline J gene. The CDR3 is 17 residues long. After removal of 0 bases from V and 7 bases from J, the junction contained 7 bases not matched to a gene. Germline CDR1 is MRHNA and CDR2 is SNTAGT.

There are many counts of this clone. The CDR3 end falls 3 residues outside the read, so it is completed with the germline J gene. The chain links TRBV19 to TRBJ2-2; 12 bases are a match to TRBD2. This CDR3 comprises 16 residues. The germline CDR1 and CDR2 sequences are LNHDA and SQIVND (reference sequence). The ends lost 6 bases at V and 1 base at J; junction bases unmatched: 3. This CDR3 is CASSRLAGENTGELFF. CDR3 DNA, as far as it was read: TGTGCCAGTAGCCGACTAGCGGGGGAGAACACCGGGGAG.

A few counts support this clone. The read ends 3 residues before the CDR3 terminus; that terminus is restored from the germline J gene. The chain has TRBV7-2 and TRBJ2-3; 7 nucleotides align to TRBD1. Germline CDR1 and CDR2: SGHTA and FQGNSA. There are 14 residues in the CDR3. The CDR3: CASSLRGPPQPQYF. CDR3 DNA, as far as it was read: TGTGCCAGCAGCCTAAGGGGGCCTCCTCAGCCG.

Concerning this clone itself: The CDR3 end is not reached by the read, which stops 3 residues before it; the germline J gene fills it in. The genes are TRBV7-8 and TRBJ1-2; a possible D gene is TRBD1 (6 bases). CDR1 and CDR2 (germline): SGHVS, FQNEAQ. Trimming took off 3 bases at V and 5 bases at J, with 10 bases between the two ends. The CDR3 length is 13 residues. The CDR3 reads CASSFGQGYGYTF. The sequenced part of the CDR3 DNA is TGTGCCAGCAGCTTCGGTCAGGGGTATGGC.

This clone was found many times. The sequence runs out 3 residues before the end of the CDR3; the remainder is reconstructed from the germline J gene. V is TRBV28 and J is TRBJ1-4; weak D call: TRBD1 (6 bases). The V and J ends lost 6 bases and 8 bases respectively, with 16 bases between them. CDR1 MDHEN and CDR2 SYDVKM come from the germline V gene. The CDR3 runs 14 residues. The part of the CDR3 DNA that was read is TGTGCCAGCAGGAAACAGGGAGGTGGAGAAAAA. Translation gives CASRKQGGGEK. The whole CDR3 protein reads CASRKQGGGEKLFF.

Regarding this clone: Coverage ceases 3 residues before the CDR3 finishes, and the germline J gene fills in the end. V is TRBV5-1 and J is TRBJ2-7; 10 bases are a match to TRBD1. Germline lookup yields CDR1 SGHRS and CDR2 YFSETQ. The junction had 4 bases not matched to a gene; V was cut back by 4 bases and J by 3 bases. The CDR3 is 14 amino acids. CDR3 amino acids: CASSPGTGVYEQYF. The sequenced part of the CDR3 DNA is TGCGCCAGCAGCCCCGGGACAGGGGTCTACGAG.

This clone was observed at least ten times. With the read ending 3 residues before the CDR3 end, the germline J gene is used to fill in that end. This rearrangement joins TRBV7-3 to TRBJ2-1; TRBD2 matches 12 bases. V was clipped by 5 bases and J by 4 bases; unmatched bases: 6. Germline lookup yields CDR1 SGHTA and CDR2 FQGTGA. This CDR3 region has 16 residues. The CDR3: CASSPGGTSGYNEQFF. Partial CDR3 DNA: TGTGCCAGCAGCCCAGGGGGGACTAGCGGGTACAATGAG. The full variable domain, with the rest looked up from reference TRBV7-3 and TRBJ2-1, is GAGVSQTPSNKVTEKGKYVELRCDPISGHTALYWYRQSLGQGPEFLIYFQGTGAADDSGLPNDRFFAVRPEGSVSTLKIQRTERGDSAVYLCASSPGGTSGYNEQFFGPGTRLTVL.

This clone was seen more than once but under ten times. The CDR3 end is not reached by the read, which stops 3 residues before it; the germline J gene fills it in. V and J are TRBV18 and TRBJ1-6, with no clear D. The V end was cut by 3 bases, the J end by 8 bases, with 5 bases between. The CDR3 length is 12 residues. CDR1 is KGHSH, CDR2 LQKENI, per germline. The covered CDR3 bases are TGTGCCAGCTCACCTCGGGATTCACCC. Protein product: CASSPRDSP. The entire CDR3 protein is CASSPRDSPLHF.

To note about this clone: The read terminates 3 residues ahead of where the CDR3 ends, so the germline J gene completes it. The chain uses TRBV7-9 and TRBJ1-4; 8 bases match TRBD1. The V gene end was trimmed by 1 base and the J gene end by 10 bases; junction bases not matched to a gene: 5. CDR3 size: 14 residues. Germline values: CDR1 SEHNR, CDR2 FQNEAQ (reference sequence). The sequenced part of the CDR3 DNA is TGTGCCAGCAGCTTAGAGGCAGGGGGCAGAAAA. Translating gives CASSLEAGGRK. The entire CDR3 protein reads CASSLEAGGRKLFF.